This TCR beta chain was recorded in a study of cytomegalovirus exposure and HLA in healthy donors (dated by TCRdb to about 2017). The study in broad terms: An earlier analysis of under 600 of the donors reported about 250 Gb of sequence data and around 120 million unique TCR beta sequences from around 200 million T cells. An early release covering more than 500 HLA-typed donors comprised about 320 gigabases of sequencing data and around 80 million unique TCR sequences. Of the roughly 400 genotyped donors, approximately 80% fell in the genetic ancestry cluster associated with self-reported Caucasian donors. The study aimed to test whether cataloging public T cell receptors could reveal signatures of past pathogen exposure. The study profiled the T cell repertoires of approximately 700 subjects by immunosequencing and related them to cytomegalovirus serostatus. In addition to the first cohort of around 670 subjects, a separate validation cohort of 100 to 150 different subjects was used. The study combined high-throughput TCR immunosequencing, statistical association of individual TCRs with disease status, and machine learning to predict cytomegalovirus infection status. A later analysis re-analyzed previously published TCR beta repertoires from 650 to 800 donors and added high-resolution HLA genotyping to study TCR occurrence patterns. Rather than using new phenotypic data, the later analysis identified candidate immune exposures from TCR beta sequences and from how often those sequences occurred across donors. An earlier analysis of approximately 640 of the donors applied high-throughput TCR beta sequencing to assess whether each TCR beta V gene segment acted as functional or pseudogenic. Donor age, sex, ethnicity and CMV serostatus were compiled together with the repertoire data. A later genetic analysis used genome-wide SNP genotypes for about 55% of the 666 donors, treating that subset as a discovery cohort. Every discovery cohort repertoire had been produced on one sequencing platform. Class I and class II HLA loci were covered by the typing at four-digit resolution. The number of donors typed differed by locus, with roughly 629-640 for A, B, C, DRB1 and DQB1, over 500 for DQA1, approximately 580 for DPA1, and around 460 for DPB1. Because of strong linkage in the cohort, roughly five DR-DQ haplotypes were treated as single units for association and clustering. Among almost 400 genotyped donors of the cohort, an average of 235,054 unique TCR beta nucleotide sequences were sequenced per donor, around 18% of them non-productive. Overall study outcomes, separate from this receptor: In a later analysis, HLA-associated TCR beta chains were found to be more clonally expanded and to have lower generation probabilities than equally common non-associated chains. Cytomegalovirus status was reported to be diagnosed by the classifier with high specificity and sensitivity in both the original and validation cohorts. Correlated functional status among segregating V segments might reflect linkage disequilibrium, but an unknown experimental factor could not be ruled out. A further reported finding was that TCR beta sequences accurately predicted the HLA-A and HLA-B alleles for most subjects in the first cohort. Broadly in line with IMGT annotations, most TCR beta V segments showed up in productive rearrangements about 87% or about 30% of the time in an earlier analysis of several hundred of the donors. According to a later genetic analysis, donors in an Asian-associated ancestry cluster had fewer N-insertions in productive TCRs than the roughly 700-donor mean. The cohort was sequenced for TCR beta chains only, and without alpha or paired-chain data the features that could be detected were limited. At a false discovery rate of 0.05, a later analysis linked 16,951 TCR beta sequences to specific HLA alleles. For the cohort, immune exposure information was limited to CMV serostatus. In vitro tests confirmed that a few of the cytomegalovirus-associated TCR beta chains recognize cytomegalovirus antigens. A group of highly shared sequence variants was considered likely to be a technical artifact of the sequencing pipeline. Strong co-occurrence of HLA alleles, especially DR and DQ, made assigning TCR associations to individual alleles difficult. Across donors, most TCR sequences were observed very rarely, whereas some public TCRs were present in many individuals. Because counts were too low, about 18 rarely observed V segments, including chromosome 9 orphons, were excluded from the earlier analysis of 587 of the donors. In a later analysis, TCR association rates were found to vary across HLA loci, with the most associated TCRs seen for DRB1 alleles and the fewest for HLA-C alleles. According to a later analysis, parvovirus B19, influenza, CMV and Epstein-Barr virus appeared linked to several top co-occurrence clusters. Because HLA typing was missing for some donors at each locus, association tests included only the typed subset. The 87-base-pair reads could not distinguish some IMGT-functional V segments, including TRBV6-2 and TRBV6-3, so those segments were excluded. In a later genetic analysis, a missense DCLRE1C variant was associated with V-gene and J-gene trimming of TCR beta chains, and the association was replicated in an independent cohort. The authors suggested that the approach could potentially be extended to other disease states and immunological phenotypes. The presence/absence analyses assumed that sequencing depth was roughly uniform across donors, and that assumption may not be true. A later analysis found that most CMV-associated TCR beta chains appeared HLA-restricted, with HLA associations seemingly driven largely by CMV exposure. The study gave a list of over 150 TCR beta chains associated with cytomegalovirus.

The cohort comprised fewer than 700 healthy bone marrow donors. At the time of sampling, all cohort members were nominally healthy, though unrecorded immune exposures were likely present. The donor was CMV seronegative and was included in the group of about 400 seronegative cohort members. Each donor provided a peripheral blood sample, and peripheral blood mononuclear cells were used for TCR beta sequencing. The Qiagen DNeasy Blood Extraction Kit was used to extract genomic DNA from the blood cell samples. The CDR3 has 15 amino acids, counting the end cysteine and phenylalanine. The entry retains the CDR3 DNA only, 45 bases that are in frame from base 1. V has 0 bases trimmed and J has 8 bases trimmed; junction bases matching no gene number 5. According to the germline V gene, CDR1 reads LGHNA and CDR2 reads YNFKEQ. Turning to this clone: It has no known antigen specificity. No much larger clone is present one base from it, and per-base qualities are unavailable.

The method was the immunoSEQ multiplex PCR assay. A mixture of 60 forward primers for TCR Vbeta segments and 13 reverse primers for TCR Jbeta segments was used in the multiplex PCR. The CDR3 region of rearranged TCR beta genes was amplified from genomic DNA by a multiplex PCR assay. Amplified TCR beta libraries were sequenced as 87-base-pair reads on the Illumina HiSeq System. Per the source publication's procedure: In a later analysis, tens of millions of unique TCR beta chains were counted across the 690 or so repertoires, and roughly 9.9 million of these chains were shared by at least two donors. Raw reads were error-corrected and collapsed into unique sequences by a nearest-neighbor algorithm in which closely related sequences were merged to remove PCR and sequencing errors. To assign V, D and J gene segments, CDR3 sequences were aligned to IMGT reference sequences. For a sequence to be retained, a match of at least six nucleotides was required to both a V gene segment and a J gene segment. Rearrangements were classified as productive when the CDR3 lacked stop codons and remained in frame with V and J, and all other rearrangements were classified as non-productive. CDR3 was defined by IMGT convention, running from the second conserved V-encoded cysteine to the conserved J-encoded phenylalanine. The earlier analysis of about 590 of the donors excluded sequences that lacked an unambiguous match to a single V gene segment. In an earlier analysis of several hundred of the donors, a V segment was called functional when productive rearrangements were above 56.7%, and segregating when the standard deviation between donors exceeded 5%. To diagnose cytomegalovirus status from the catalog of TCR beta chain sequences, a statistical classification framework was built. V and J gene assignment, in a later analysis, came from comparing TCR nucleotide sequences with IMGT/GENE-DB human TR gene sequences. The TCRdist pipeline was used in a later analysis to assign CDR3 sequences and most-parsimonious VDJ recombination scenarios. In a later analysis, every TCR beta chain was defined by the combination of its CDR3 amino acid sequence and its V-gene family, and reads without a unique V-gene family were dropped. A later analysis removed 500 to 650 highly shared, low-generation-probability nucleotide sequences to deal with suspected cross-contamination and a sequencing artifact. In a later analysis, a clonal expansion index was calculated for each public chain from normalized within-repertoire ranks of inferred template counts. Generation probabilities in a later analysis came from a VDJ recombination model fitted to out-of-frame rearrangements, and those results were checked against IGoR. A later analysis scored TCR-TCR, TCR-HLA and TCR-CMV co-occurrence with hypergeometric tests, applying a repertoire-size bias correction to TCR pairs. To estimate false discovery rates, a later analysis permuted the HLA or CMV assignments 20 times. A later analysis grouped co-occurring TCRs with DBSCAN, adding TCRdist sequence similarity when clustering within HLA-allele-positive subsets. For co-occurrence clustering, repertoires with fewer than 30,000 or more than 120,000 public chains were excluded, along with five or six repertoires with anomalous nucleotide sharing. The table comes from immuneACCESS by way of TCRdb, which keeps in-frame sequences with V and J called. Part of the clones is missing from these tables; in studies checked, under half for an unresolved V gene and the rest for unknown reasons. V and J calls and clone size are copied from that table; D and trimming were computed from the DNA. Recorded for this sample are 55,000 to 85,000 clones; about nine tenths of them occurred a single time. 2% of the sample belongs to the ten largest clones.

The specimen sequenced was PBMCs. The source is a woman aged 25 to 39 in good health and CMV-seronegative. The rearrangement joined TRBV4-2 to TRBJ2-2; 8 bases in the middle match TRBD2. This receptor has the CDR3 CASSQELAEAGELFF. Read as DNA, the sequence is TGTGCCAGCAGCCAAGAACTAGCGGAGGCGGGGGAGCTGTTTTTT.